This T cell receptor (beta chain) appears in the sequencing data of a study of cytomegalovirus exposure and HLA in healthy donors. Study findings and constraints: Analyzed later, association rates of TCRs varied across HLA loci, with DRB1 most and HLA-C fewest. In a later analysis, a genetic analysis reported fewer productive-TCR N-insertions in an Asian-associated ancestry cluster than the cohort average. A later analysis associated some 16,000 TCR beta sequences with HLA alleles at a 0.05 false discovery rate.

With 6 bases clipped from V and 5 bases from J, the junction kept 6 bases outside the gene matches. Germline loops: CDR1 MNHNS, CDR2 SASEGT. The CDR3 runs to 14 residues. Comments on this clone: What it binds is unknown.

When sampled, the donors appeared nominally healthy, though they likely had unrecorded immune exposures. Amplification used 60 Vbeta primers and 13 Jbeta primers. Profiled with immunoSEQ multiplex PCR; TCRdb holds only in-frame clones, not every one. The data show about 110,000 clones, with roughly 87% seen just once and less than 3% held by the top ten. The sample was PBMCs. The V gene is TRBV6-1, the J gene TRBJ1-2, with 10 bases aligning to TRBD1. This receptor was obtained from a man aged 25-45 years in good health and CMV-seropositive. The chain's CDR3 is CASRLDRGRYGYTF. DNA of the CDR3: TGTGCCAGCAGACTTGACAGGGGGCGGTATGGCTACACCTTC.